A single sample gave rise to the 30 T cell receptor beta chains below, sequenced in a study of blood T cell repertoires in COVID-19. The repertoire was sequenced with immunoSEQ multiplex PCR; TCRdb's copy has only in-frame clones and lacks some. The repertoire holds some 58,000 clones, with just under 90% as singletons. The sample consisted of peripheral blood. These receptors were taken from a man in his fifties with acute or convalescent COVID-19.

The chain carries TRBV29-1 and TRBJ1-2; maybe TRBD1 (6 bases). The germline gives CDR1 SQVTM, CDR2 ANQGSEA. The CDR3 is 12 amino acids. Trimming pared 4 bases from V and 7 bases from J, leaving 13 bases between. CDR3: CSVATGFFGYTF. The CDR3 DNA is TGCAGCGTTGCAACAGGGTTTTTTGGCTACACCTTC.

This chain links TRBV11-2 with TRBJ2-3; 7 nucleotides match TRBD2. The germline V gene has CDR1 SGHAT and CDR2 FQNNGV. The J segment lost 6 bases and the V segment lost 2 bases, leaving 5 bases of the junction unmatched. The CDR3 spans 14 residues. CDR3 coding DNA: TGTGCCAGCAGCTTAAAGCGGGGCAGTGATACGCAGTATTTT. It is translated as CASSLKRGSDTQYF.

The V and J genes are TRBV5-6 and TRBJ2-7; D not certain. The CDR3 is 11 amino acids. V lost 4 bases and J lost 3, with 5 bases in between. CDR1 and CDR2 from the germline V gene are SGHDT and YYEEEE. The CDR3 DNA reads TGTGCCAGCAGCGTCTACTACGAGCAGTACTTC. Protein: CASSVYYEQYF.

The genes are TRBV19 and TRBJ2-7; TRBD1 aligns across 11 bases. Germline CDR1 is LNHDA and CDR2 is SQIVND (reference sequence). CDR3 length: 15 residues. With V trimmed by 5 bases and J by 5 bases, 8 bases remained unmatched. The CDR3 nucleotides are TGTGCCAGTAGTGAGCGGACAGGGGGCTTCAACGAGCAGTACTTC. Residues: CASSERTGGFNEQYF.

The chain combines TRBV27 with TRBJ2-3; unclear D gene. Germline CDR1 is MNHEY and CDR2 is SMNVEV (reference sequence). The CDR3 runs 17 residues. Trimming took 0 bases from V and 4 from J, leaving 17 bases between them. The CDR3 sequence: CASSLSMATSRPDTQYF. The DNA of the CDR3 is TGTGCCAGCAGTTTATCGATGGCGACATCACGGCCAGATACGCAGTATTTT.

This clone was counted once. The chain uses TRBV5-4 and TRBJ1-2; D remains ambiguous. Germline CDR1 SGHNT, CDR2 YYREEE (reference sequence). V dropped 0 bases and J dropped 7 bases, with 10 bases sitting between them. The CDR3 consists of 13 residues. CDR3 coding DNA: TGTGCCAGCAGCTTGGTTCCCTACCCTGGCTACACCTTC. Translation: CASSLVPYPGYTF.

The V call is TRBV28, the J call TRBJ1-6; possible D gene TRBD1, 6 bases. The CDR3 consists of 16 residues. Germline V CDR1 and CDR2: MDHEN, SYDVKM. The V and J ends lost 4 bases and 8 bases respectively, with 18 bases between them. The CDR3 is CASSSAPGGLYSPLHF. The CDR3 DNA sequence: TGTGCCAGCAGTTCCGCGCCGGGGGGCCTATATTCACCCCTCCACTTT. The full variable domain, with the rest looked up from reference TRBV28 and TRBJ1-6, is DVKVTQSSRYLVKRTGEKVFLECVQDMDHENMFWYRQDPGLGLRLIYFSYDVKMKEKGDIPEGYSVSREKKERFSLILESASTNQTSMYLCASSSAPGGLYSPLHFGNGTRLTVT.

This clone was counted once. The V call is TRBV2, the J call TRBJ1-1, with D unclear. CDR3 length: 14 residues. The ends were cut back, 1 base at V and 4 bases at J, with 10 bases in the middle. Looked up from germline, CDR1 is SNHLY and CDR2 is FYNNEI. Here the CDR3 DNA reads TGTGCCAGCAGTGAAGAACCCCGGGTCACTGAAGCTTTCTTT. Residues: CASSEEPRVTEAFF.

The chain joins TRBV4-1 to TRBJ2-3; 11 bases line up with TRBD2. CDR3 length: 18 amino acids. V lost 0 bases and J lost 0; bases outside the gene matches: 5. In germline, CDR1 is MGHRA, CDR2 YSYEKL. CDR3 bases: TGCGCCAGCAGCCAAGATCCCCGACTAGCGGGGAGCACAGATACGCAGTATTTT. Protein product: CASSQDPRLAGSTDTQYF.

The V call is TRBV5-4, the J call TRBJ2-7, with D unclear. CDR1 is SGHNT and CDR2 is YYREEE in the germline V gene (reference sequence). This CDR3 comprises 17 residues. The V gene lost 2 bases and the J gene lost 2 bases, with 20 bases spanning the gap. CDR3 sequence reads: CASSLGSRQTLTYEQYF. The DNA for the CDR3 is TGTGCCAGCAGCTTAGGTTCGCGGCAGACCCTCACCTACGAGCAGTACTTC.

V is TRBV2 and J is TRBJ2-4, with TRBD1 matching 7 bases. The CDR3 covers 16 residues. Germline V lookup: CDR1 SNHLY, CDR2 FYNNEI. Trimming took 4 bases from V and 0 from J; bases not matched to a gene: 6. In nucleotides, the CDR3 is TGTGCCAGCAGTGGGACAGGAGAGCTAGCCAAAAACATTCAGTACTTC. It encodes CASSGTGELAKNIQYF.

This chain connects TRBV28 to TRBJ1-1, with 11 bases that match TRBD1. From germline, CDR1 is MDHEN and CDR2 SYDVKM. The ends lost 8 bases at V and 5 bases at J; junction bases unmatched: 7. The CDR3 is 14 residues long. The CDR3 DNA reads TGTGCCAGCCGGGACAGGGGGGAGGTAACTGAAGCTTTCTTT. It encodes CASRDRGEVTEAFF.

CDR3 region: CASSLDRGDTDTQYF. CDR3 nucleotides: TGCGCCAGCAGCTTGGACAGGGGAGACACAGATACGCAGTATTTT. The chain links TRBV5-1 to TRBJ2-3; 7 nucleotides align to TRBD1. The CDR3 spans 15 residues. Trimming at V came to 0 bases and at J to 2 bases, leaving 3 bases not matched to a gene. CDR1 and CDR2 from the germline V gene are SGHRS and YFSETQ.

The chain carries TRBV5-1 and TRBJ1-1, with a possible D match to TRBD1 (5 bases). This CDR3 region has 15 residues. Germline V gene sequence: CDR1 SGHRS, CDR2 YFSETQ. V lost 0 bases, J lost 1 base, and 10 bases lay in between. DNA of the CDR3: TGCGCCAGCAGCTTGGTAGTGACAGAGAACACTGAAGCTTTCTTT. This encodes CASSLVVTENTEAFF.

The chain recombines TRBV19 with TRBJ2-3; D is perhaps TRBD2 (5 bases). CDR1 and CDR2 from the germline V gene are LNHDA and SQIVND (reference sequence). The CDR3 sequence is 15 residues long. V lost 1 base and J lost 7, with 15 bases in between. The CDR3 loop is CASSIVWGVENTQYF. CDR3 nucleotides: TGTGCCAGTAGTATAGTTTGGGGAGTAGAAAATACGCAGTATTTT.

V and J are TRBV12-1 and TRBJ2-7; the DNA was not used to check the table's D call, TRBD1. TRBV12-1 counts as a pseudogene. The CDR3 covers 15 residues. The CDR3: CASSFEGTGLYEQYF. The CDR3 DNA follows: TGTGCCAGCAGCTTTGAGGGGACAGGGCTCTACGAGCAGTACTTC.

The V gene is TRBV28, the J gene TRBJ2-7; D gene ambiguous. This CDR3 comprises 15 residues. Germline CDR1 is MDHEN and CDR2 is SYDVKM. Trimming took 4 bases from V and 2 from J, leaving 15 bases between them. In DNA, the CDR3 is TGTGCCAGCAGTTCCCCCCCGGGTGCCGCCTACGAGCAGTACTTC. It encodes CASSSPPGAAYEQYF.

V is TRBV27 and J is TRBJ2-7, with D possibly being TRBD1 (5 bases). Germline V gives CDR1 MNHEY, CDR2 SMNVEV (reference sequence). The CDR3 is made up of 13 amino acids. V lost 6 bases and J 3 bases, leaving 12 bases between the germline ends. CDR3 sequence (DNA): TGTGCCAGCAGGTCAGGGTATGACTACGAGCAGTACTTC. Amino acids: CASRSGYDYEQYF.

The chain joins TRBV5-1 to TRBJ2-5; a possible D gene is TRBD1 (5 bases). The germline V gene has CDR1 SGHRS and CDR2 YFSETQ. The CDR3 runs to 14 residues. V lost 1 base and J lost 5, with 12 bases in between. Here the CDR3 DNA reads TGCGCCAGCAGCTTGTCCAGGGTTCGGGAGACCCAGTACTTC. Its protein is CASSLSRVRETQYF.

The chain joins TRBV4-1 to TRBJ1-5; possible D gene TRBD1, 6 bases. Germline V gene sequence: CDR1 MGHRA, CDR2 YSYEKL. CDR3 size: 18 residues. The germline V and J ends were trimmed by 5 bases and 3 bases, with 23 bases remaining between them. The CDR3 bases are TGCGCCAGCAGCGCAAGGAGCGGGGGCCTGGACTCCAATCAGCCCCAGCATTTT. It is translated as CASSARSGGLDSNQPQHF.

This clone came up a few times. The chain carries TRBV10-3 and TRBJ2-7; 8 bases map to TRBD1. CDR1 is ENHRY, CDR2 SYGVKD, per germline. The CDR3 extends over 12 amino acids. Trimming took 6 bases from V and 6 from J; bases not matched to a gene: 4. DNA of the CDR3: TGTGCCATCAGGGACAGGGATGGCGAGCAGTACTTC. It specifies CAIRDRDGEQYF.

Details on this clone: An end of the junction differs from the germline gene, which may be a read error. The rearrangement joins TRBV4-1 to TRBJ2-3; 10 positions agree with TRBD2. The CDR3 contains 15 residues. Per germline, CDR1 MGHRA and CDR2 YSYEKL. CDR3 DNA: TGCGCCAGCAGCCAAGAGGAGGGAAGAGCGGGGGGGCCCCATTTT. Translation gives CASSQEEGRAGGPHF.

Concerning this clone: The DNA is omitted, as the CDR3 cannot be located on it reliably, and the CDR3 follows TCRdb's listing. The CDR3 sequence is CASVATGTYYGYTF. The chain joins TRBV21-1 to TRBJ1-2; TRBD1 is the table's D call, not checked against the DNA. TRBV21-1 is a documented pseudogene. Ends included, the CDR3 has 14 residues.

The chain joins TRBV4-1 to TRBJ2-7, with TRBD1 identical over 8 bases. Germline CDR1 and CDR2: MGHRA and YSYEKL. V trimming: 5 bases; J trimming: 4 bases; junction bases outside the gene matches: 7. The CDR3 has 14 amino acids. CDR3 nucleotides: TGCGCCAGCAGCAGACAGGGGTTAGGATACGAGCAGTACTTC. It translates to CASSRQGLGYEQYF.

The V gene is TRBV7-9, the J gene TRBJ1-2; 7 bases match TRBD1. There are 14 residues in the CDR3. The germline V gene encodes CDR1 SEHNR and CDR2 FQNEAQ (reference sequence). Germline trimming cut 2 bases from V and 4 bases from J; bases unmatched to any gene: 4. The CDR3 DNA reads as TGTGCCAGCAGCTTACCGGACAGGTCCTATGGCTACACCTTC. It translates to CASSLPDRSYGYTF. Full variable domain (outside the CDR3, taken from reference TRBV7-9 and TRBJ1-2): DTGVSQNPRHKITKRGQNVTFRCDPISEHNRLYWYRQTLGQGPEFLTYFQNEAQLEKSRLLSDRFSAERPKGSFSTLEIQRTEQGDSAMYLCASSLPDRSYGYTFGSGTRLTVV.

The V call is TRBV5-5, the J call TRBJ2-7, with TRBD2 matching 8 bases. The J segment lost 1 base and the V segment lost 4 bases, leaving 10 bases of the junction unmatched. There are 16 residues in the CDR3. Germline V CDR1 and CDR2: SGHKS, YYEKEE (reference sequence). The CDR3 is CASSEHAGGASYEQYF. CDR3 nucleotide sequence: TGTGCCAGCAGCGAACACGCGGGGGGCGCATCCTACGAGCAGTACTTC.

The chain recombines TRBV2 with TRBJ1-4; no definite D call. V shed 2 bases and J shed 7 bases, with 2 bases lying between them. Germline CDR1 SNHLY, CDR2 FYNNEI. This CDR3 comprises 11 residues. The CDR3 is CASSEREKLFF. The CDR3 DNA is TGTGCCAGCAGTGAACGTGAAAAACTGTTTTTT.

The CDR3 DNA is TGTGCCAGCAGCCAAGTCAGGCAAGAGACCCAGTACTTC. The encoded protein is CASSQVRQETQYF. The chain recombines TRBV3-1 (or the pseudogene TRBV3-2) with TRBJ2-5; D remains unclear. The CDR3 contains 13 residues. Trimming pared 1 base from V and 2 bases from J, leaving 5 bases between. CDR1 and CDR2 (germline): LGHDT, YNNKEL (reference sequence).

The rearrangement joins TRBV6-6 to TRBJ1-1, with 8 bases that match TRBD1. The CDR3 length is 13 residues. CDR1 is MNHNY, CDR2 SVGAGI, per germline (reference sequence). Losses at the gene ends were 7 bases for V and 1 base for J; bases not matched to a gene: 2. CDR3 coding DNA: TGTGCCAGCAAGGGACAGGCGAACACTGAAGCTTTCTTT. It is translated as CASKGQANTEAFF.

Only a few counts were recorded for this clone. The chain joins TRBV10-3 to TRBJ1-6; D call uncertain. Trimming left V 3 bases short and J 0 bases short, with 6 bases between. Germline CDR1 ENHRY, CDR2 SYGVKD. This CDR3 has 15 amino acids. The chain's CDR3 is CAISEGGSYNSPLHF. In DNA, the CDR3 is TGTGCCATCAGTGAAGGAGGCTCCTATAATTCACCCCTCCACTTT.